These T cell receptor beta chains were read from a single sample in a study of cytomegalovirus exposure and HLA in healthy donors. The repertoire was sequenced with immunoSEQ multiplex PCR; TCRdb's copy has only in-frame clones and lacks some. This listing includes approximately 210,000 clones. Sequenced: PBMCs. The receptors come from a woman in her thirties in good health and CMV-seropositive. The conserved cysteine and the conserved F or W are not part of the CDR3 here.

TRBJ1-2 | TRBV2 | ASSETRGQGGYGYT
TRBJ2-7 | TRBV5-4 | ASRVWGGPHEQY
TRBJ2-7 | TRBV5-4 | ASSLGTVSSYEQY
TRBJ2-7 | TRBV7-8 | ASSFQSGVENEQY
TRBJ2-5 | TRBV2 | ASRLGVQETQY
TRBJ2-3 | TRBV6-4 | ASSQGGTDTQY
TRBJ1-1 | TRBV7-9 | ASSSNRGTEAF
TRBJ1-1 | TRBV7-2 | ASSLRALVNTEAF
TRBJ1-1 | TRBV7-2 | ASSLLSTYNTEAF
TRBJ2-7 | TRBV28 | ASNPGQDYEQY
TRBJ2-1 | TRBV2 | ASSVGGTGHNEQF
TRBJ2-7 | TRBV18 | ASSPGQSSYEQY
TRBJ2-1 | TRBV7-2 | ASRVSGRARGEQF
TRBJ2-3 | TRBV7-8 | ASSPRFMVQGGADTQY
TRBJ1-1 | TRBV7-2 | ASSPYTEAF
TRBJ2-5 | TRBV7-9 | ASSSLHQGGETQY
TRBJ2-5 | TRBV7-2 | ASSPPGLVFPETQY
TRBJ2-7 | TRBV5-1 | ASSRSRTGTGGYEQY
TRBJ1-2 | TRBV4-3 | ASSRVGQELNYGYT
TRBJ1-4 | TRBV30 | AWSAGQRVTLGEKLF
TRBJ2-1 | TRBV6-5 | ASSYSPQGAVEQF
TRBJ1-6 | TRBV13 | ASSSPGHLNSPLH
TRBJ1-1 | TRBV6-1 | ASSFQGMNTEAF
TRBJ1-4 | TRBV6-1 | ASRHHQGSNEKLF
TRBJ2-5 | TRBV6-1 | ASSDGTGAVETQY
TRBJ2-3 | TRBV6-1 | ASTEDFPGDTQY
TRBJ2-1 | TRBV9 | ASTPGLAYNEQF
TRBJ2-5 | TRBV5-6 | ASKSQRTETQY
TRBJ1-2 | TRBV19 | ASSIVRIRGLSYT
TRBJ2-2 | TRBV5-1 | ASSIGRRELDTGELF
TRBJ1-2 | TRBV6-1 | ASSARDRVYGYT